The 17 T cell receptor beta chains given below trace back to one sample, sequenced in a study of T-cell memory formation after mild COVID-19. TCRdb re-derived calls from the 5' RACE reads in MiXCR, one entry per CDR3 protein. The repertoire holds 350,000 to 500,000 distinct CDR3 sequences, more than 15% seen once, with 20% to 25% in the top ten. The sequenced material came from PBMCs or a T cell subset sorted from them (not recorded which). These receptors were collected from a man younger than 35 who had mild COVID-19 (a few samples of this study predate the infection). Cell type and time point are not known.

The CDR3 region is CASSLGSGDEQFF. For the CDR3, the DNA is TGCGCCAGCAGCTTGGGATCAGGTGATGAGCAGTTCTTC. The chain has TRBV5-1 and TRBJ2-1; D is ambiguous. Deletions cut 0 bases from V and 8 bases from J, with 9 bases between. Germline V gene data show CDR1 as SGHRS and CDR2 as YFSETQ. The CDR3 has 13 residues.

The DNA of the CDR3 is TGTGCCAGCAGCTTGGGGGAAGGTAAGAACACTGAAGCTTTCTTT. This encodes CASSLGEGKNTEAFF. The chain uses TRBV11-3 and TRBJ1-1; TRBD1 might be the D (5 bases). Per the germline V gene, CDR1 is SGHNT and CDR2 is YENEEA. This CDR3 region has 15 residues. V was pared by 3 bases and J by 1 base, with 12 bases between.

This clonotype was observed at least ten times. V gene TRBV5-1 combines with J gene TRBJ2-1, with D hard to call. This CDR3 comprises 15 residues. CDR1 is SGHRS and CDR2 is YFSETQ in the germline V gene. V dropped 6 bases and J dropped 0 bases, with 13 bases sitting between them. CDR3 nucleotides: TGCGCCAGCACGCCCCCCTTCAGCTCCTACAATGAGCAGTTCTTC. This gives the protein CASTPPFSSYNEQFF.

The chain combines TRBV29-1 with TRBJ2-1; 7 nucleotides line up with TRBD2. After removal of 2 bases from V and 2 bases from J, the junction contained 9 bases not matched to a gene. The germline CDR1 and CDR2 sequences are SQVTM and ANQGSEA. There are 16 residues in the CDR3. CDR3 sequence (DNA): TGCAGCGTTGAAACGAGGCAGGGACTACCCTACAATGAGCAGTTCTTC. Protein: CSVETRQGLPYNEQFF.

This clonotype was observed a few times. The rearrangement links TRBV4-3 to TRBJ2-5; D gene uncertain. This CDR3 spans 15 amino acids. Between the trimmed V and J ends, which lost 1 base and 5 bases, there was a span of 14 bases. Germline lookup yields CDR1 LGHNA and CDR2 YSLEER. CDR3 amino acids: CASSQVNSPGETQYF. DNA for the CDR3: TGCGCCAGCAGCCAAGTCAACTCCCCCGGGGAGACCCAGTACTTC.

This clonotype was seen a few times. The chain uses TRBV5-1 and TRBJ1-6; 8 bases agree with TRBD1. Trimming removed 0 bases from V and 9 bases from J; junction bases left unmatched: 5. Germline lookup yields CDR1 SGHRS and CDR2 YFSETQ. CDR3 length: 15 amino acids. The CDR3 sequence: CASSLVGTGSSPLHF. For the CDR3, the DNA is TGCGCCAGCAGCTTGGTAGGGACAGGATCTTCACCCCTCCACTTT.

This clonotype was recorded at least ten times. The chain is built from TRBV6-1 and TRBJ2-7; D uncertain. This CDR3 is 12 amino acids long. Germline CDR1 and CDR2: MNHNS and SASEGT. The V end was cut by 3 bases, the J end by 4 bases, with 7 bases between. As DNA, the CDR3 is TGTGCCAGCAGTGACCCTGTATACGAGCAGTACGTC. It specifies CASSDPVYEQYV.

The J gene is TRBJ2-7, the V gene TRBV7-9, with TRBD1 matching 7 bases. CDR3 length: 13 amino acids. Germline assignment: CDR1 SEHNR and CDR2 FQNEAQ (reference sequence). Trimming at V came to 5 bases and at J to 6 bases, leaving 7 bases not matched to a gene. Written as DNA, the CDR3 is TGTGCCAGCAGCCCAGGGACAGTGGGCGAGCAGTACGTC. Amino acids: CASSPGTVGEQYV.

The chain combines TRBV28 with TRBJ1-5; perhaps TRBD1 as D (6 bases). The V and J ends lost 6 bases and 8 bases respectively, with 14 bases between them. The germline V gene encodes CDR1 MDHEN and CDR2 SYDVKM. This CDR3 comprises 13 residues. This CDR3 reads CASRGGGPKPQHF. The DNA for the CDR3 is TGTGCCAGCAGAGGGGGGGGTCCCAAGCCCCAGCATTTT.

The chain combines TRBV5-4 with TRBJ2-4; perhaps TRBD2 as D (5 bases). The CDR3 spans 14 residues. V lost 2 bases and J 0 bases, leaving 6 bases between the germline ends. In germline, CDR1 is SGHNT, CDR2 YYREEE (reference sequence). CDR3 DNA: TGTGCCAGCAGCTTTGGAGGAGCCAAAAACATTCAGTACTTC. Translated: CASSFGGAKNIQYF.

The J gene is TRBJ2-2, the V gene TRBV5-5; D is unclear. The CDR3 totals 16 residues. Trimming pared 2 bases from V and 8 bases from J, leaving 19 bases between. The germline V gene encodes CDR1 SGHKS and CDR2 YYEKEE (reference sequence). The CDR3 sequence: CASSFSLASDPGELFF. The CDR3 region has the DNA TGTGCCAGCAGCTTTTCTCTCGCCTCCGACCCGGGGGAGCTGTTTTTT.

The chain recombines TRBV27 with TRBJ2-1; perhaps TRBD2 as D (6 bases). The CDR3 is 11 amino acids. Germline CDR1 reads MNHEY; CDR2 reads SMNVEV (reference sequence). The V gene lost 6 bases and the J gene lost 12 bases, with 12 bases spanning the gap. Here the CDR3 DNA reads TGTGCCAGCAGCCGGACGGGGGTGCAGTTCTTC. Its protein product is CASSRTGVQFF.

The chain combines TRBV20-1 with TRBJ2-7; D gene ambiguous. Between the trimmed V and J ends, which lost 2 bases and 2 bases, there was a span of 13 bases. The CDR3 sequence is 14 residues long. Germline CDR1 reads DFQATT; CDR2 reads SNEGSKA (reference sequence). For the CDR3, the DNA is TGCAGTGCTAGATTACCCGGCAGTCCCTACGAGCAGTACTTC. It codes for CSARLPGSPYEQYF.

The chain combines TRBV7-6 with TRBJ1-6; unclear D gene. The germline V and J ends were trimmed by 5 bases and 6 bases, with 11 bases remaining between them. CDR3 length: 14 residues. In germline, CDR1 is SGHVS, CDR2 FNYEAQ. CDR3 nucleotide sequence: TGTGCCAGCAGCCCTCCGGGCGGTAATTCACCCCTCCACTTT. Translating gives CASSPPGGNSPLHF.

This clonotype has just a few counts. This CDR3 reads CASSLMQGREQYF. The DNA of the CDR3 is TGTGCCAGCAGCTTAATGCAGGGGAGAGAGCAGTACTTC. The chain recombines TRBV7-7 with TRBJ2-7, with D possibly TRBD1 on 6 matching bases. This CDR3 is built from 13 residues. The V gene lost 2 bases and the J gene lost 7 bases, with 12 bases spanning the gap. CDR1 and CDR2 (germline): SSHAT, FNYEAQ (reference sequence). The whole variable domain, remainder taken from reference TRBV7-7 and TRBJ2-7, is GAGVSQSPRYKVTKRGQDVTLRCDPISSHATLYWYQQALGQGPEFLTYFNYEAQPDKSGLPSDRFSAERPEGSISTLTIQRTEQRDSAMYRCASSLMQGREQYFGPGTRLTVT.

The chain's CDR3 is CASSQPTRDREKEQYF. The CDR3 region has the DNA TGTGCCAGCAGCCAACCGACCCGGGACAGGGAGAAGGAGCAGTACTTC. The genes are TRBV7-8 and TRBJ2-7; 9 bases map to TRBD1. The V gene end was trimmed by 5 bases and the J gene end by 7 bases; junction bases not matched to a gene: 15. Germline CDR1 reads SGHVS; CDR2 reads FQNEAQ. This CDR3 region has 16 residues.

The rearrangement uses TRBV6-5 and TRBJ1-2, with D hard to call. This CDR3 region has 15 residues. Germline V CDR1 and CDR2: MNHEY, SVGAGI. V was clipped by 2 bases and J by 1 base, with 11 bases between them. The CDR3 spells CASSYERRFNYGYTF. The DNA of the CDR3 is TGTGCCAGCAGTTACGAACGGAGATTTAACTATGGCTACACCTTC.